This T cell receptor (beta chain) was sequenced in a study of T cell repertoires in cytomegalovirus infection (dated by TCRdb to about 2019). Describing the broader study: Donor HLA type was relevant to the analysis, as public TCR beta signatures indicated carriage of CMV infection together with the matching HLA type. Study-wide findings and limitations: The ex vivo response was dominated by HLA-C-restricted CMV-specific TCR beta clonotypes, which also provided the single most frequent clonotype in two of eight donors. In both this cohort and an independent approximately 400-donor cohort, the cumulative frequency of public TCR beta family members distinguished carriers of CMV infection plus the relevant HLA type.

TCRdb names Illumina HiSeq 1500 as the instrument used. Using fastp trimming at Q25 and MiXCR clonotype assembly, TCRdb reanalyzed the public sequencing data and kept in-frame beta chains. Records with the same CDR3 protein are collapsed into one entry carrying the most frequent genes and DNA. The sample profile shows about 260,000 distinct CDR3 sequences; around 15% of them were found once. The ten largest clones take up 7% to 9.5% of the sample. Comments on this clonotype: The specificity of this receptor is unknown. It has no much larger one-base neighbor in the sample; base qualities were not kept.

The CDR3 measures 14 amino acids from cysteine to phenylalanine. Only CDR3 DNA is held: 42 bases, read in frame from base 1. The trim is 2 bases for V and 1 base for J, with a gap of 8 bases between the germline ends. The germline V gene yields KGHSH for CDR1 and LQKENI for CDR2. Material: PBMCs. The TCR sequence derives from a human donor in good health (CMV status not recorded). Some clones in this sample may be carry-over from other donors' samples. Rearrangement joined TRBV18 to TRBJ1-1, with an unclear D gene assignment. The CDR3 is CASSPNTPNTEAFF. The bases are TGTGCCAGCTCACCAAATACACCGAACACTGAAGCTTTCTTT. Reference TRBV18 and TRBJ1-1 genes cover what lies past the CDR3, so the full variable domain is NAGVMQNPRHLVRRRGQEARLRCSPMKGHSHVYWYRQLPEEGLKFMVYLQKENIIDESGMPKERFSAEFPKEGPSILRIQQVVRGDSAAYFCASSPNTPNTEAFFGQGTRLTVV.